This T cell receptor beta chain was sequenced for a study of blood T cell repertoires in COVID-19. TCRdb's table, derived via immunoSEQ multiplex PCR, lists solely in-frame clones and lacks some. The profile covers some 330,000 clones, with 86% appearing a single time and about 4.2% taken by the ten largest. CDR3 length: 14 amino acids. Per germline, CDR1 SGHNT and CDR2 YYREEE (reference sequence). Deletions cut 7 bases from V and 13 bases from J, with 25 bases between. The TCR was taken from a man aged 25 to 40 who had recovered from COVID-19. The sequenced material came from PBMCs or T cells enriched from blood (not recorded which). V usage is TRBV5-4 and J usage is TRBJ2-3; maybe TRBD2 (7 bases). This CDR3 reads CASSFWGGRAVKYF. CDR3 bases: TGTGCCAGCTCCTTTTGGGGGGGGCGGGCCGTAAAGTATTTT.